One and the same sample provided the 30 T cell receptor beta chains below, sequenced in a study of cytomegalovirus exposure and HLA in healthy donors. Data came from immunoSEQ multiplex PCR; TCRdb stores just in-frame clones and leaves some out. In the table there are 130,000 to 150,000 clones, more than 80% of which are singletons. Material: PBMCs. All receptors derive from a woman in her twenties or thirties in good health and CMV-seropositive.

Comments on this clone: The sample carries other DNA sequences with the same CDR3. The chain recombines TRBV6-1 with TRBJ2-3, with TRBD1 matching 7 bases. The V segment lost 4 bases and the J segment 1 base; nucleotides outside the gene matches: 2. The CDR3 has 14 amino acids. Germline-derived CDR1 and CDR2 are MNHNS and SASEGT. The CDR3 coding sequence is TGTGCCAGCAGTGTCGGACAGGGCACAGATACGCAGTATTTT. Translated: CASSVGQGTDTQYF.

The V call is TRBV10-1, the J call TRBJ2-3; D unclear. The CDR3 runs 16 residues. Per germline, CDR1 WNHNN and CDR2 SYGVQD (reference sequence). V shed 3 bases and J shed 2 bases, with 15 bases lying between them. CDR3 sequence: CASSEGSAAPTDTQYF. The CDR3 DNA reads TGCGCCAGCAGTGAAGGTTCGGCGGCACCCACAGATACGCAGTATTTT.

This clone came up once. This chain links TRBV28 with TRBJ2-7; the match to TRBD1 covers 8 bases. Trimming at V came to 6 bases and at J to 2 bases, leaving 9 bases not matched to a gene. The germline V gene encodes CDR1 MDHEN and CDR2 SYDVKM. CDR3 length: 15 residues. CDR3 loop: CASSTQGVPPYEQYF. The CDR3 DNA reads TGTGCCAGCAGCACACAGGGGGTACCCCCCTACGAGCAGTACTTC.

This clone rates as medium-sized. The CDR3 here is CASSLVPSGSNTGELFF. CDR3 DNA: TGTGCCAGCAGCTTAGTTCCTAGCGGGAGTAATACCGGGGAGCTGTTTTTT. The rearrangement joins TRBV7-6 to TRBJ2-2; 10 nucleotides agree with TRBD2. The germline gives CDR1 SGHVS, CDR2 FNYEAQ. CDR3 length: 17 residues. Losses at the gene ends were 1 base for V and 5 bases for J; bases not matched to a gene: 7.

The genes are TRBV11-2 and TRBJ1-1, with TRBD1 identical over 7 bases. The CDR3 is 19 residues long. The junction had 23 bases not matched to a gene; V was cut back by 5 bases and J by 5 bases. Germline lookup yields CDR1 SGHAT and CDR2 FQNNGV. The CDR3 here is CASSPEGTEPPFTWTEAFF. In DNA form, the CDR3 reads TGTGCCAGCAGCCCAGAAGGGACAGAGCCCCCTTTTACGTGGACTGAAGCTTTCTTT.

V and J are TRBV29-1 and TRBJ2-5; weak D call: TRBD2 (6 bases). CDR1 and CDR2 from the germline V gene are SQVTM and ANQGSEA. The CDR3 length is 11 residues. Trimming shortened V by 4 bases and J by 3 bases, and 6 bases separated the two germline ends. For the CDR3, the DNA is TGCAGCGTTGGCGGGGAAGAGACCCAGTACTTC. Its translation is CSVGGEETQYF.

V is TRBV10-3 and J is TRBJ1-2; D might be TRBD1 (5 bases). V gave up 5 bases and J gave up 3 bases, with 19 bases separating them. This CDR3 has 16 residues. Germline V CDR1 and CDR2: ENHRY, SYGVKD. The CDR3 DNA follows: TGTGCCATCAGTCGGGAGGTCGGGGGGACTTACTATGGCTACACCTTC. This translates into CAISREVGGTYYGYTF.

This clone was counted a few times. This chain connects TRBV28 to TRBJ1-4, with D possibly TRBD1 on 5 matching bases. Trimming took off 6 bases at V and 4 bases at J, with 15 bases between the two ends. Germline values: CDR1 MDHEN, CDR2 SYDVKM. The CDR3 is 15 amino acids. As DNA, the CDR3 is TGTGCCAGCAGCCCCCAGGGAGGTCTTAATGAAAAACTGTTTTTT. This codes for CASSPQGGLNEKLFF.

The gene calls are TRBV18 and TRBJ2-3, with a weak D call TRBD1 (5 bases). The V and J ends lost 6 bases and 3 bases respectively, with 16 bases between them. From germline, CDR1 is KGHSH and CDR2 LQKENI. The CDR3 loop spans 15 amino acids. In nucleotides, the CDR3 is TGTGCCAGCTCCCAACAAGGGGCAGAAACAGATACGCAGTATTTT. Protein sequence: CASSQQGAETDTQYF.

V and J are TRBV28 and TRBJ2-6; 7 bases align to TRBD2. The CDR3 length is 15 residues. The ends lost 4 bases at V and 4 bases at J; junction bases unmatched: 4. Looked up from germline, CDR1 is MDHEN and CDR2 is SYDVKM. The CDR3 region has the DNA TGTGCCAGCAGTTCACTAGCGTGGGGGGCCAACGTCCTGACTTTC. It encodes CASSSLAWGANVLTF.

This clone occurred once. The rearrangement uses TRBV29-1 and TRBJ2-7; TRBD1 might be the D (6 bases). CDR3 length: 13 amino acids. V gave up 3 bases and J gave up 2 bases, with 11 bases separating them. CDR1 SQVTM and CDR2 ANQGSEA come from the germline V gene. CDR3 bases: TGCAGCGTTGAGGAGACAGGTACCTACGAGCAGTACTTC. Amino acid sequence: CSVEETGTYEQYF.

This chain connects TRBV28 to TRBJ2-7, with D tentatively TRBD1 (6 bases). Trimming shortened V by 5 bases and J by 0 bases, and 14 bases separated the two germline ends. CDR3 size: 15 residues. The germline V gene has CDR1 MDHEN and CDR2 SYDVKM. DNA for the CDR3: TGTGCCAGCAGTGGATCGGACAGAGTCTCCTACGAGCAGTACTTC. It is translated as CASSGSDRVSYEQYF.

The chain has TRBV9 and TRBJ2-1; a weak D match, TRBD2 (5 bases). Deletions cut 1 base from V and 6 bases from J, with 14 bases between. The CDR3 sequence is 15 residues long. Germline-derived CDR1 and CDR2 are SGDLS and YYNGEE. The CDR3 loop is CASSVTGKGLNEQFF. The DNA of the CDR3 is TGTGCCAGCAGCGTAACCGGGAAGGGTCTCAATGAGCAGTTCTTC.

This clone was recorded only once. The rearrangement uses TRBV15 and TRBJ1-2, with 8 positions matching TRBD1. J lost 2 bases, V lost 5 bases, and 10 bases had no gene match. This CDR3 comprises 16 residues. Germline-derived CDR1 and CDR2 are LNHNV and YYDKDF (reference sequence). This chain's CDR3 is CATSFGQGGPNYGYTF. In nucleotides, the CDR3 is TGTGCCACCAGCTTCGGACAGGGTGGGCCCAACTATGGCTACACCTTC.

In this sample, this clone turned up a few times. This sequence joins TRBV5-6 and TRBJ2-7, with D possibly TRBD2 on 6 matching bases. Germline CDR1 SGHDT, CDR2 YYEEEE. The CDR3 is 13 amino acids. With 4 bases removed from V and 7 bases from J, the gap between germline ends came to 15 bases. DNA of the CDR3: TGTGCCAGCAGCGATGGACTGGGGAGGGAGCAGTACTTC. This encodes CASSDGLGREQYF.

The rearrangement links TRBV5-6 to TRBJ1-2, with D tentatively TRBD1 (5 bases). Germline CDR1 and CDR2: SGHDT and YYEEEE. Trimming took 9 bases from V and 4 from J, leaving 25 bases between them. The CDR3 loop spans 16 amino acids. The CDR3: CATSTPDNPDSYGYTF. CDR3 DNA sequence: TGTGCCACCTCTACTCCGGACAACCCGGATAGCTATGGCTACACCTTC.

J is TRBJ1-2 and V is TRBV29-1, with TRBD1 matching 8 bases. CDR3 length: 14 amino acids. With 7 bases clipped from V and 5 bases from J, the junction kept 12 bases outside the gene matches. Germline V CDR1 and CDR2: SQVTM, ANQGSEA. DNA for the CDR3: TGCAGCGCCGGAAAGACAGGGGCACTTTATGGCTACACCTTC. Translation gives CSAGKTGALYGYTF.

The gene calls are TRBV6-1 and TRBJ2-7; 8 nucleotides agree with TRBD2. The length of the CDR3 is 14 residues. The germline CDR1 and CDR2 sequences are MNHNS and SASEGT. Here the CDR3 DNA reads TGTGCTACAGCAAAGGGAGTAGCGGGATACGAGCAGTACTTC. It is translated as CATAKGVAGYEQYF.

The chain combines TRBV5-1 with TRBJ2-1; weak D call: TRBD2 (7 bases). V was trimmed by 2 bases and J by 4 bases, leaving 19 bases between them. The CDR3 is 17 residues long. The V gene's germline CDR1 is SGHRS and CDR2 YFSETQ. CDR3 residues: CASSLGGGVTSYNEQFF. DNA of the CDR3: TGCGCCAGCAGCTTAGGAGGGGGGGTCACTTCTTACAATGAGCAGTTCTTC.

The chain recombines TRBV27 with TRBJ2-4; D may be TRBD1 (5 bases). V was clipped by 3 bases and J by 2 bases, with 14 bases between them. The CDR3 is 16 residues long. Germline-derived CDR1 and CDR2 are MNHEY and SMNVEV (reference sequence). CDR3 sequence: CASSLIRDGTKNIQYF. The CDR3 DNA reads TGTGCCAGCAGTTTGATCAGGGATGGGACCAAAAACATTCAGTACTTC.

The V call is TRBV18, the J call TRBJ2-5, with D possibly TRBD1 on 6 matching bases. The length of the CDR3 is 13 residues. Germline V gives CDR1 KGHSH, CDR2 LQKENI. The V end lost 5 bases, the J end lost 2 bases, and 9 bases lay between the germline ends. The CDR3 DNA is TGTGCCAGCTCAAGGGGGACACAAGAGACCCAGTACTTC. Amino acid sequence: CASSRGTQETQYF. Filled out from reference TRBV18 and TRBJ2-5, the complete variable domain reads NAGVMQNPRHLVRRRGQEARLRCSPMKGHSHVYWYRQLPEEGLKFMVYLQKENIIDESGMPKERFSAEFPKEGPSILRIQQVVRGDSAAYFCASSRGTQETQYFGPGTRLLVL.

This chain links TRBV18 with TRBJ2-7; 9 bases map to TRBD1. This CDR3 is built from 16 residues. V dropped 0 bases and J dropped 4; count of bases not matched to a gene: 7. Germline loops: CDR1 KGHSH, CDR2 LQKENI. The CDR3 DNA reads TGTGCCAGCTCACCACCGACGGGACAGGGTAGATACGAGCAGTACTTC. It is translated as CASSPPTGQGRYEQYF.

This chain uses TRBV28 with TRBJ1-2; no clear D gene. The CDR3 sequence is 12 residues long. V lost 6 bases, J lost 5 bases, and 10 bases lay in between. Germline loops: CDR1 MDHEN, CDR2 SYDVKM. This chain's CDR3 is CASSLVSYGYTF. The CDR3 DNA reads as TGTGCCAGCAGCCTCGTTTCTTATGGCTACACCTTC.

The genes are TRBV13 and TRBJ1-1; TRBD1 is a possible D gene (5 bases). V was cut by 4 bases and J by 1 base, with 13 bases left in between. CDR1 and CDR2 from the germline V gene are PRHDT and FYEKMQ (reference sequence). This CDR3 region has 15 residues. The CDR3 sequence: CASSSGTGANTEAFF. The CDR3 bases are TGTGCCAGCAGCTCAGGAACAGGTGCGAACACTGAAGCTTTCTTT. The full variable domain, with the rest looked up from reference TRBV13 and TRBJ1-1, is AAGVIQSPRHLIKEKRETATLKCYPIPRHDTVYWYQQGPGQDPQFLISFYEKMQSDKGSIPDRFSAQQFSDYHSELNMSSLELGDSALYFCASSSGTGANTEAFFGQGTRLTVV.

The chain recombines TRBV6-1 with TRBJ1-6; 9 bases fit TRBD1. The junction had 7 bases not matched to a gene; V was cut back by 10 bases and J by 6 bases. Germline assignment: CDR1 MNHNS and CDR2 SASEGT. CDR3 length equals 14 residues. Here the CDR3 reads CANAGTGSNSPLHF. CDR3 nucleotides: TGTGCCAACGCCGGGACAGGGTCTAATTCACCCCTCCACTTT.

V gene TRBV2 combines with J gene TRBJ1-2; the D gene is possibly TRBD1 (6 bases). Germline V gene data show CDR1 as SNHLY and CDR2 as FYNNEI. The CDR3 has 15 residues. Trimming stripped 6 bases from V and 2 bases from J, with 16 bases between. CDR3 sequence (DNA): TGTGCCAGCAGCCGTGAGAGGGGGACGAACTATGGCTACACCTTC. Protein sequence: CASSRERGTNYGYTF.

V and J are TRBV9 and TRBJ2-2, with D tentatively TRBD2 (6 bases). The germline gives CDR1 SGDLS, CDR2 YYNGEE. The CDR3 consists of 16 residues. V was trimmed by 4 bases and J by 3 bases, leaving 16 bases between them. The CDR3: CASSPSRWGDTGELFF. CDR3 coding DNA: TGTGCCAGCAGCCCATCGCGTTGGGGGGACACCGGGGAGCTGTTTTTT.

This sequence joins TRBV6-1 and TRBJ1-3, with unresolved D. Germline assignment: CDR1 MNHNS and CDR2 SASEGT. The CDR3 is 15 residues long. V lost 4 bases to trimming and J lost 2 bases, with 12 bases between them. This CDR3 reads CASSVRDFTGNTIYF. The CDR3 region has the DNA TGTGCCAGCAGTGTGAGGGATTTCACTGGAAACACCATATATTTT.

The chain combines TRBV10-3 with TRBJ2-7, with D uncertain. CDR1 is ENHRY and CDR2 is SYGVKD in the germline V gene. The length of the CDR3 is 14 residues. The V and J ends lost 0 bases and 3 bases respectively, with 9 bases between them. Written as DNA, the CDR3 is TGTGCCATCAGTGAGTCGAGTGTGAGCTACGAGCAGTACTTC. Protein product: CAISESSVSYEQYF.

The CDR3 here is CSVSSARTDTQYF. The CDR3 DNA follows: TGCAGCGTGTCTAGCGCAAGGACAGATACGCAGTATTTT. The chain is built from TRBV29-1 and TRBJ2-3; D is perhaps TRBD2 (6 bases). CDR3 length equals 13 residues. Trimming removed 6 bases from V and 3 bases from J, with 13 bases in between. The germline gives CDR1 SQVTM, CDR2 ANQGSEA.